This T cell receptor (beta chain) was documented in a study of spatial heterogeneity in lung cancer. Unique molecular identifiers tagged every individual TCR cDNA molecule. TCRdb re-called the 5' RACE reads through MiXCR, storing one row per CDR3 protein. The sample comprises 39,000 or so distinct CDR3 sequences, 7.5% to 8% of which are singletons, and under 30% rests with the top ten. This clonotype has a count of ten or more. Specified time point: sample taken at primary tumor resection. Researchers sequenced whole RNA taken from tumor, nontumor lung or frozen PBMC without sorting. The donors, about 74 patients with untreated early-stage non-small cell lung cancer, provided the samples. Material: PBMCs, obtained at surgery. The receptor comes from a male donor with early-stage non-small cell lung cancer.

The CDR3: CASSYRDLNTEAFF. CDR3 bases: TGTGCCAGCAGTTACAGGGACCTGAACACTGAAGCTTTCTTT. This rearrangement joins TRBV6-6 to TRBJ1-1; tentatively, D is TRBD1 (5 bases). The CDR3 has 14 residues. The V and J ends lost 2 bases and 0 bases respectively, with 7 bases between them. CDR1 is MNHNY, CDR2 SVGAGI, per germline (reference sequence).